This T cell receptor (beta chain) was identified in a study of T cell changes during pregnancy in multiple sclerosis (dated by TCRdb to the late 2010s). For the wider study: Changes in the T cell repertoire over the course of pregnancy were examined in this study in women with multiple sclerosis.

CDR1 and CDR2 were assigned from the germline V gene as SGDLS and YYNGEE. The CDR3 runs 14 residues from the cysteine to the phenylalanine. Only the CDR3 region is kept as DNA, spanning 42 bases read in frame from base 1. V is cut back by 4 bases and J by 3 bases, with 5 bases in the junction unmatched. A word on this clone: What antigen it recognizes has not been identified. Base qualities are not at hand, and no much larger clone is one base apart.

The library was generated by the immunoSEQ multiplex PCR assay. This is the immuneACCESS table as TCRdb keeps it, with only in-frame sequences that have V and J called. A part of the clones is gone; compared with another copy, unresolved V genes explain less than half, and the rest is unexplained. The sample has 70,000 to 95,000 clones on record, around 93% of them singletons. The ten most abundant clones make up about 4.5% of the sample. The chain joins TRBV9 to TRBJ1-1; TRBD1 agrees with 8 junctional bases. Sequenced here: peripheral blood, sampled in the first trimester of pregnancy. The source is a female donor with multiple sclerosis, enrolled in a pregnancy study. Here the CDR3 is given as CASSKGQGYTEAFF. The DNA sequence reads TGTGCCAGCAGCAAAGGACAGGGATACACTGAAGCTTTCTTT.